Listed below are T cell receptor beta chains from one sample, sequenced in a study of sequential checkpoint blockade in melanoma. Sequencing was performed with immunoSEQ multiplex PCR; in TCRdb, only in-frame clones are kept and a portion is missing. Here the sample spans about 20,000 clones, approximately 85% being singletons. The starting material was CD8+ T cells sorted from blood (inferred from file names), obtained from a patient given nivolumab and ipilimumab in sequence. The source of these receptors is a human donor with melanoma. CDR3s include the opening cysteine and the closing phenylalanine or tryptophan. Each record gives: J gene, clone size, D gene, V gene, CDR3 protein, CDR3 DNA. The D gene is left open where the match is weak. Some rows have no size entry. The others give once, few or many, or a class for an expanded clone.

j_call: TRBJ2-5
clone_size: once
d_call: -
v_call: TRBV10-2
cdr3_aa: CASSPSVGGGETQYF
cdr3_nt: TGCGCCAGCAGTCCCTCGGTAGGGGGTGGGGAGACCCAGTACTTC

j_call: TRBJ1-1
clone_size: -
d_call: -
v_call: TRBV4-1
cdr3_aa: CASSQEYGAGTEAFF
cdr3_nt: TGCGCCAGCAGCCAAGAATATGGGGCCGGCACTGAAGCTTTCTTT

j_call: TRBJ1-1
clone_size: -
d_call: -
v_call: TRBV28
cdr3_aa: CASSLGEEVEAFF
cdr3_nt: TGTGCCAGCAGTTTGGGGGAGGAGGTTGAAGCTTTCTTT

j_call: TRBJ1-2
clone_size: -
d_call: TRBD1
v_call: TRBV29-1
cdr3_aa: CSVSGGLIYGYTF
cdr3_nt: TGCAGCGTGTCAGGGGGGTTGATCTATGGCTACACCTTC

j_call: TRBJ1-2
clone_size: -
d_call: -
v_call: TRBV7-9
cdr3_aa: CASSITSGSYYGYTF
cdr3_nt: TGTGCCAGCAGCATAACCTCCGGGTCCTACTATGGCTACACCTTC

j_call: TRBJ1-4
clone_size: -
d_call: -
v_call: TRBV4-3
cdr3_aa: CASSAPTGAGGEKLFF
cdr3_nt: TGCGCCAGCAGCGCGCCCACGGGGGCGGGGGGTGAAAAACTGTTTTTT

j_call: TRBJ1-6
clone_size: few
d_call: -
v_call: TRBV23-1
cdr3_aa: CASSQPQGTDSPLHF
cdr3_nt: TGCGCCAGCAGTCAACCTCAGGGTACAGATTCACCCCTCCACTTT

j_call: TRBJ1-1
clone_size: -
d_call: TRBD1
v_call: TRBV27
cdr3_aa: CASTKPGQGIAFF
cdr3_nt: TGTGCCAGCACCAAACCGGGACAGGGCATCGCTTTCTTT

j_call: TRBJ2-5
clone_size: -
d_call: -
v_call: TRBV21-1
cdr3_aa: CASSKAQTRLAGGLCQETQYF
cdr3_nt: TGTGCCAGCAGCAAAGCGCAAACGAGACTAGCGGGGGGGCTTTGCCAAGAGACCCAGTACTTC

j_call: TRBJ2-1
clone_size: -
d_call: TRBD2
v_call: TRBV5-1
cdr3_aa: CASNPSGGVYNEQFF
cdr3_nt: TGCGCCAGCAACCCTAGCGGGGGGGTTTACAATGAGCAGTTCTTC

j_call: TRBJ2-2
clone_size: -
d_call: -
v_call: TRBV7-2
cdr3_aa: CASSLGGTGELFF
cdr3_nt: TGTGCCAGCAGCTTAGGAGGAACCGGGGAGCTGTTTTTT

j_call: TRBJ2-7
clone_size: few
d_call: TRBD1
v_call: TRBV28
cdr3_aa: CASSRDSYEQYF
cdr3_nt: TGTGCCAGCAGTCGGGACAGCTACGAGCAGTACTTC

j_call: TRBJ2-2
clone_size: -
d_call: TRBD2
v_call: TRBV14
cdr3_aa: CASSQGRAGDGELFF
cdr3_nt: TGTGCCAGCAGCCAAGGAAGGGCGGGGGACGGGGAGCTGTTTTTT

j_call: TRBJ2-7
clone_size: few
d_call: TRBD2
v_call: TRBV2
cdr3_aa: CASRTSGGRREQYF
cdr3_nt: TGTGCCAGTCGGACTAGCGGGGGACGTAGGGAGCAGTACTTC

j_call: TRBJ1-5
clone_size: -
d_call: -
v_call: TRBV29-1
cdr3_aa: CSVGGDQPQHF
cdr3_nt: TGCAGCGTTGGGGGGGATCAGCCCCAGCATTTT

j_call: TRBJ2-5
clone_size: -
d_call: -
v_call: TRBV4-2
cdr3_aa: CASSQYYDNFQETQYF
cdr3_nt: TGTGCCAGCAGCCAATATTACGACAACTTTCAAGAGACCCAGTACTTC

j_call: TRBJ1-1
clone_size: -
d_call: -
v_call: TRBV29-1
cdr3_aa: CSVQRDNRNTEAFF
cdr3_nt: TGCAGCGTTCAAAGGGACAATCGGAACACTGAAGCTTTCTTT

j_call: TRBJ2-7
clone_size: -
d_call: TRBD1
v_call: TRBV27
cdr3_aa: CASGTRDREYEQYF
cdr3_nt: TGTGCCAGCGGGACCCGGGACAGGGAATACGAGCAGTACTTC

j_call: TRBJ2-1
clone_size: -
d_call: -
v_call: TRBV6-1
cdr3_aa: CASPTGSNEQFF
cdr3_nt: TGTGCCAGCCCTACAGGGAGCAATGAGCAGTTCTTC

j_call: TRBJ2-1
clone_size: -
d_call: -
v_call: TRBV7-9
cdr3_aa: CASSPATGNNEQFF
cdr3_nt: TGTGCCAGCAGCCCGGCCACAGGGAACAATGAGCAGTTCTTC

j_call: TRBJ2-3
clone_size: -
d_call: TRBD2
v_call: TRBV5-4
cdr3_aa: CASSLSGGSWQDTQYF
cdr3_nt: TGTGCCAGCAGCTTGTCGGGGGGGTCCTGGCAAGATACGCAGTATTTT

j_call: TRBJ2-3
clone_size: -
d_call: -
v_call: TRBV28
cdr3_aa: CASSLSDTQYF
cdr3_nt: TGTGCCAGCAGTTTGAGTGATACGCAGTATTTT

j_call: TRBJ1-1
clone_size: -
d_call: TRBD1
v_call: TRBV9
cdr3_aa: CASSARTGPEAFF
cdr3_nt: TGTGCCAGCAGCGCCCGGACAGGTCCTGAAGCTTTCTTT

j_call: TRBJ2-3
clone_size: -
d_call: -
v_call: TRBV19
cdr3_aa: CASSIVAGASTDTQYF
cdr3_nt: TGTGCCAGTAGTATCGTGGCGGGGGCCTCCACAGATACGCAGTATTTT

j_call: TRBJ1-1
clone_size: -
d_call: -
v_call: TRBV6-6
cdr3_aa: CASSRTDTEAFF
cdr3_nt: TGTGCCAGCAGTCGGACAGACACTGAAGCTTTCTTT

j_call: TRBJ2-2
clone_size: -
d_call: -
v_call: TRBV27
cdr3_aa: CASSFSGQDTGELFF
cdr3_nt: TGTGCCAGCAGTTTTTCAGGACAAGACACCGGGGAGCTGTTTTTT

j_call: TRBJ1-1
clone_size: -
d_call: TRBD1
v_call: TRBV5-6
cdr3_aa: CASSLDRGAIEAFF
cdr3_nt: TGTGCCAGCAGCTTGGACAGGGGGGCAATTGAAGCTTTCTTT

j_call: TRBJ1-5
clone_size: -
d_call: -
v_call: TRBV6-1
cdr3_aa: CASRKFDNRNQPQHF
cdr3_nt: TGTGCCAGCAGGAAATTCGACAATCGCAATCAGCCCCAGCATTTT

j_call: TRBJ2-7
clone_size: -
d_call: -
v_call: TRBV9
cdr3_aa: CASSVATGEQYF
cdr3_nt: TGTGCCAGCAGCGTAGCTACGGGGGAGCAGTACTTC